The 22 T cell receptor beta chains presented below share a single source sample, sequenced in a study of control samples from healthy donors and cancer patients (TCRdb year 2020). The library was made by the immunoSEQ multiplex PCR assay. The table comes from immuneACCESS by way of TCRdb, which keeps in-frame sequences with V and J called. Part of the clones is missing from these tables; in studies checked, under half for an unresolved V gene and the rest for unknown reasons. For this sample there are over 60,000 clones; approximately 85% appear just once. The ten largest clonotypes hold 4.5% to 6% of the sample. The sequencing sample was made of blood. These receptors originate from a man aged 35-49 years in good health.

V is TRBV11-2 and J is TRBJ2-5, with D maybe TRBD1 (6 bases). V lost 3 bases and J lost 10, with 21 bases in between. CDR3 length: 15 amino acids. The germline V gene has CDR1 SGHAT and CDR2 FQNNGV. DNA for the CDR3: TGTGCCAGCAGCTTTAGTGGGCAGGGGCAACGGGACCAGTACTTC. It encodes CASSFSGQGQRDQYF.

Only one count was recorded for this clone. The chain carries TRBV4-3 and TRBJ2-3, with D perhaps matching TRBD1 (6 bases). Germline-derived CDR1 and CDR2 are LGHNA and YSLEER. The CDR3 is made up of 14 amino acids. The V end lost 0 bases, the J end lost 6 bases, and 10 bases lay between the germline ends. The CDR3 DNA is TGCGCCAGCAGCCAAGATTTGGGGGCGGATACGCAGTATTTT. Translation gives CASSQDLGADTQYF.

The chain carries TRBV5-1 and TRBJ1-6; D gene uncertain. The V end lost 0 bases, the J end lost 5 bases, and 6 bases lay between the germline ends. Germline CDR1 reads SGHRS; CDR2 reads YFSETQ. The CDR3 is made up of 14 amino acids. The CDR3 spells CASSLVENNSPLHF. The CDR3 bases are TGCGCCAGCAGCTTGGTAGAGAATAATTCACCCCTCCACTTT.

This clone showed up just a few times. V usage is TRBV9 and J usage is TRBJ2-2, with 13 bases that match TRBD2. CDR3 length: 16 residues. CDR1 and CDR2 (germline): SGDLS, YYNGEE. The V gene end was trimmed by 4 bases and the J gene end by 14 bases; junction bases not matched to a gene: 14. The CDR3, as DNA: TGTGCCAGCAGCCCCCCACTAGCGGGAGGGCCAGGTTCTCTGTTTTTT. Amino acid sequence: CASSPPLAGGPGSLFF.

The chain is built from TRBV6-5 and TRBJ2-1; D possibly corresponds to TRBD2 (5 bases). The V gene lost 2 bases and the J gene lost 8 bases, with 16 bases spanning the gap. The germline V gene encodes CDR1 MNHEY and CDR2 SVGAGI. This CDR3 is built from 15 residues. The chain's CDR3 is CASSYTYAGGDEQFF. CDR3 bases: TGTGCCAGCAGTTACACCTACGCGGGTGGGGATGAGCAGTTCTTC.

The chain links TRBV27 to TRBJ2-1, with TRBD2 matching over 13 bases. The CDR3 spans 18 residues. Germline lookup yields CDR1 MNHEY and CDR2 SMNVEV (reference sequence). Trimming at V came to 3 bases and at J to 3 bases, leaving 8 bases not matched to a gene. CDR3 sequence reads: CASSFLRGLAGLYNEQFF. DNA of the CDR3: TGTGCCAGCAGTTTTTTAAGGGGACTAGCGGGACTCTACAATGAGCAGTTCTTC.

The gene calls are TRBV7-6 and TRBJ2-7; D is unresolved. The V gene lost 5 bases and the J gene lost 0 bases, with 17 bases spanning the gap. Germline loops: CDR1 SGHVS, CDR2 FNYEAQ. The CDR3 spans 16 residues. The chain's CDR3 is CASSPRGVTSSYEQYF. CDR3 DNA sequence: TGTGCCAGCAGCCCCCGAGGAGTAACGAGCTCCTACGAGCAGTACTTC.

The CDR3: CASSEKDTNTGELFF. CDR3 DNA sequence: TGTGCCAGCAGTGAGAAGGACACCAACACCGGGGAGCTGTTTTTT. The chain carries TRBV6-4 and TRBJ2-2; maybe TRBD1 (5 bases). Trimming removed 3 bases from V and 2 bases from J, with 10 bases in between. The CDR3 runs 15 residues. CDR1 MRHNA and CDR2 SNTAGT come from the germline V gene.

The chain couples TRBV2 to TRBJ1-1, with TRBD1 identical over 11 bases. The CDR3 loop spans 14 amino acids. V lost 6 bases and J lost 5; bases outside the gene matches: 5. Looked up from germline, CDR1 is SNHLY and CDR2 is FYNNEI. CDR3 nucleotide sequence: TGTGCCAGCAGGGAGGACAGGGGGCGGACTGAAGCTTTCTTT. It encodes CASREDRGRTEAFF.

The chain links TRBV5-1 to TRBJ2-6; 8 bases map to TRBD2. The CDR3 extends over 17 amino acids. J gave up 2 bases and V 1 base, and 5 bases lay outside the gene matches. Germline CDR1 SGHRS, CDR2 YFSETQ. DNA for the CDR3: TGCGCCAGCAGCTTGACTAGCGGTGGGACTGGGGCCAACGTCCTGACTTTC. It codes for CASSLTSGGTGANVLTF. Together with reference TRBV5-1 and TRBJ2-6, the CDR3 gives the full variable domain: KAGVTQTPRYLIKTRGQQVTLSCSPISGHRSVSWYQQTPGQGLQFLFEYFSETQRNKGNFPGRFSGRQFSNSRSEMNVSTLELGDSALYLCASSLTSGGTGANVLTFGAGSRLTVL.

The DNA of the CDR3 is TGTGCCAGCAGCTTCAGCGGCTCTAATGAAAAACTGTTTTTT. Protein product: CASSFSGSNEKLFF. The rearrangement uses TRBV7-9 and TRBJ1-4; D gene uncertain. Trimming left V 3 bases short and J 3 bases short, with 8 bases between. Germline CDR1 is SEHNR and CDR2 is FQNEAQ (reference sequence). This CDR3 has 14 residues. Filled out from reference TRBV7-9 and TRBJ1-4, the complete variable domain reads DTGVSQNPRHKITKRGQNVTFRCDPISEHNRLYWYRQTLGQGPEFLTYFQNEAQLEKSRLLSDRFSAERPKGSFSTLEIQRTEQGDSAMYLCASSFSGSNEKLFFGSGTQLSVL.

The chain has TRBV11-2 and TRBJ2-7; TRBD2 might be the D (5 bases). Germline loops: CDR1 SGHAT, CDR2 FQNNGV. The ends were cut back, 7 bases at V and 3 bases at J, with 16 bases in the middle. The CDR3 runs 14 residues. Here the CDR3 reads CASTIGGGVYEQYF. The CDR3 coding sequence is TGTGCCAGCACCATAGGAGGAGGCGTCTACGAGCAGTACTTC.

V is TRBV6-4 and J is TRBJ1-2; maybe TRBD1 (5 bases). Germline V gene sequence: CDR1 MRHNA, CDR2 SNTAGT. The CDR3 has 14 residues. Trimming took off 2 bases at V and 6 bases at J, with 13 bases between the two ends. For the CDR3, the DNA is TGTGCCAGCAGTGACACGGGGCAGGGAAATGGCTACACCTTC. Protein: CASSDTGQGNGYTF.

The V and J genes are TRBV29-1 and TRBJ1-5, with D perhaps TRBD1 (5 bases). CDR1 SQVTM and CDR2 ANQGSEA come from the germline V gene. The CDR3 consists of 13 residues. Trimming stripped 3 bases from V and 5 bases from J, with 11 bases between. The CDR3 protein is CSVEGEGDQPQHF. The CDR3 DNA sequence: TGCAGCGTTGAGGGGGAAGGGGATCAGCCCCAGCATTTT.

This chain joins TRBV24-1 and TRBJ2-1; D is possibly TRBD1 (6 bases). V lost 7 bases to trimming and J lost 5 bases, with 14 bases between them. The CDR3 contains 14 residues. Germline CDR1 KGHDR, CDR2 SFDVKD. CDR3 nucleotide sequence: TGTGCCACCAGCCATTACAGGGATCACAATGAGCAGTTCTTC. Its protein product is CATSHYRDHNEQFF.

The J gene is TRBJ2-3, the V gene TRBV13; 11 bases match TRBD1. Germline lookup yields CDR1 PRHDT and CDR2 FYEKMQ (reference sequence). This CDR3 contains 16 residues. Unmatched junction bases numbered 4, after V lost 1 base and J lost 4 bases. The chain's CDR3 is CASSLAGTGGADTQYF. CDR3 DNA: TGTGCCAGCAGCTTAGCCGGGACAGGGGGAGCAGATACGCAGTATTTT.

The chain joins TRBV11-3 to TRBJ1-3; D call uncertain. There are 18 residues in the CDR3. Looked up from germline, CDR1 is SGHNT and CDR2 is YENEEA. Trimming removed 3 bases at V and 2 bases at J, with 20 bases between. DNA for the CDR3: TGTGCCAGCAGCTTTGGGGTTAGAGAGCTTGGAGCTGGAAACACCATATATTTT. Translated, it gives CASSFGVRELGAGNTIYF.

Worth noting for this clone: The conserved phenylalanine or tryptophan normally closing the CDR3 is absent here, so this likely arose from a read error. The V gene is TRBV2, the J gene TRBJ1-2, with a tentative D call TRBD1 (6 bases). The CDR3 sequence is 15 residues long. Germline V gene data show CDR1 as SNHLY and CDR2 as FYNNEI. The V end was cut by 6 bases, the J end by 6 bases, with 20 bases between. The CDR3 here is CASRTLYRGEDGYTL. The CDR3 bases are TGTGCCAGCAGGACTTTGTATAGGGGGGAGGATGGCTACACCCTC.

V usage is TRBV11-3 and J usage is TRBJ2-1; 9 nucleotides align to TRBD2. Per the germline V gene, CDR1 is SGHNT and CDR2 is YENEEA. This CDR3 spans 15 amino acids. Trimming cost V 2 bases and J 10 bases; bases outside gene matches: 9. The DNA of the CDR3 is TGTGCCAGCAGCTTAAGGCGGGGGGGCCAGGAAGAGCAGTTCTTC. Its translation: CASSLRRGGQEEQFF.

This clone was detected ten times or more. J is TRBJ2-7 and V is TRBV28; a possible D gene is TRBD2 (5 bases). This CDR3 comprises 13 residues. CDR1 and CDR2 from the germline V gene are MDHEN and SYDVKM. The V end lost 6 bases, the J end lost 2 bases, and 11 bases lay between the germline ends. CDR3 residues: CASSRTSTYEQYF. CDR3 in DNA: TGTGCCAGCAGCAGAACTAGTACCTACGAGCAGTACTTC.

This clone was seen a few times. The J gene is TRBJ2-1, the V gene TRBV25-1; the match to TRBD2 covers 8 bases. The CDR3 runs to 13 residues. Germline assignment: CDR1 MGHDK and CDR2 SYGVNS. V shed 5 bases, J shed 7 bases, and the junction held 4 bases outside the gene matches. The DNA for the CDR3 is TGTGCCAGCAGTACACCGGGGGGGAATGAGCAGTTCTTC. Residues: CASSTPGGNEQFF. Combining the CDR3 with reference TRBV25-1 and TRBJ2-1 gives the whole variable domain EADIYQTPRYLVIGTGKKITLECSQTMGHDKMYWYQQDPGMELHLIHYSYGVNSTEKGDLSSESTVSRIRTEHFPLTLESARPSHTSQYLCASSTPGGNEQFFGPGTRLTVL.

The V and J genes are TRBV30 and TRBJ1-2; possible D gene TRBD1, 6 bases. The CDR3 consists of 12 residues. The germline V gene encodes CDR1 GTSNPN and CDR2 SVGIG (reference sequence). Trimming cost V 3 bases and J 5 bases, with 10 bases left between them. CDR3 in DNA: TGTGCCTGGAGCTCGACAGGTTATGGCTACACCTTC. Translated: CAWSSTGYGYTF.